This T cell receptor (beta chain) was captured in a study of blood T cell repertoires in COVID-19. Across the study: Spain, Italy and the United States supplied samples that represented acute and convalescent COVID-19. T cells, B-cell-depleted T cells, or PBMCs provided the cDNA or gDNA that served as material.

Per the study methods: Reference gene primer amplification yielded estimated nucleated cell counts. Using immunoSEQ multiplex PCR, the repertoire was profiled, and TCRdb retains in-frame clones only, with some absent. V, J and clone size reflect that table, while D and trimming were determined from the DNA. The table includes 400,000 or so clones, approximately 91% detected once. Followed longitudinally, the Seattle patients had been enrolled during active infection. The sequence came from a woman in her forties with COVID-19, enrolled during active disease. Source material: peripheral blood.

The CDR3 spells CASSQEYPGWQYF. The CDR3 DNA sequence: TGCGCCAGCAGCCAAGAGTATCCGGGATGGCAGTACTTC. The rearrangement uses TRBV4-3 and TRBJ2-7; a possible D gene is TRBD2 (5 bases). The germline CDR1 and CDR2 sequences are LGHNA and YSLEER. Trimming left V 0 bases short and J 9 bases short, with 12 bases between. The CDR3 totals 13 residues.